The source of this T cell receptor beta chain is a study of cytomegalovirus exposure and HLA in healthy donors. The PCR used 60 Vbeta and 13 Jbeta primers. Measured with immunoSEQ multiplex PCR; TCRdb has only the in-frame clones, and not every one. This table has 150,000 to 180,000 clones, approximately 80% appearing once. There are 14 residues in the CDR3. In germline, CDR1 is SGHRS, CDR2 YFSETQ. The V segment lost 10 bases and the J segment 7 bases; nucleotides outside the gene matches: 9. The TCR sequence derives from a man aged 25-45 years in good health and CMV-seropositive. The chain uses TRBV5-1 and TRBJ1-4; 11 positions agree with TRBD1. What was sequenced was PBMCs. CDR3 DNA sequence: TGCGCCTCCGGGACAGGGGGGTCGTCTGAAAAACTGTTTTTT. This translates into CASGTGGSSEKLFF. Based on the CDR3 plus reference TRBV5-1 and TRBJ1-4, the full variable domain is KAGVTQTPRYLIKTRGQQVTLSCSPISGHRSVSWYQQTPGQGLQFLFEYFSETQRNKGNFPGRFSGRQFSNSRSEMNVSTLELGDSALYLCASGTGGSSEKLFFGSGTQLSVL.